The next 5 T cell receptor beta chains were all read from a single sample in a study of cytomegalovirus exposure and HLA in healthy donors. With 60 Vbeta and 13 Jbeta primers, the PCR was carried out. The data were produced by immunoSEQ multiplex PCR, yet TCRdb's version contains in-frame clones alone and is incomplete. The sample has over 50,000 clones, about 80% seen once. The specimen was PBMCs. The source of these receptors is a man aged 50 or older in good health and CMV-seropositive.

The CDR3 DNA is TGTGCCAGCAGCTTAGGTCAGGACTCCTACGAGCAGTACTTC. Translated, it gives CASSLGQDSYEQYF. The chain links TRBV5-6 to TRBJ2-7; D is uncertain. The V gene lost 2 bases and the J gene lost 0 bases, with 9 bases spanning the gap. CDR1 is SGHDT, CDR2 YYEEEE, per germline. The CDR3 extends over 14 amino acids. Based on the CDR3 plus reference TRBV5-6 and TRBJ2-7, the full variable domain is DAGVTQSPTHLIKTRGQQVTLRCSPKSGHDTVSWYQQALGQGPQFIFQYYEEEERQRGNFPDRFSGHQFPNYSSELNVNALLLGDSALYLCASSLGQDSYEQYFGPGTRLTVT.

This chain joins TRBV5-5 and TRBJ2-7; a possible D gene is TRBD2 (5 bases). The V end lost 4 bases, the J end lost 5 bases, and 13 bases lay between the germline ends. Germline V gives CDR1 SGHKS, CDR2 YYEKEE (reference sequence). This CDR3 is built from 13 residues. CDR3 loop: CASSPLGGDEQYF. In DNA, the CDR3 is TGTGCCAGCAGCCCCCTCGGAGGCGACGAGCAGTACTTC.

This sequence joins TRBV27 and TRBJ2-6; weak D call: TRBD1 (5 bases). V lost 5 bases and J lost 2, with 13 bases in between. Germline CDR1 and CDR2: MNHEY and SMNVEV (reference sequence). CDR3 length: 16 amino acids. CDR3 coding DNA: TGTGCCAGCAGTCTTAAAACAGGACCTGGGGCCAACGTCCTGACTTTC. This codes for CASSLKTGPGANVLTF. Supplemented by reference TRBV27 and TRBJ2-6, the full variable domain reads EAQVTQNPRYLITVTGKKLTVTCSQNMNHEYMSWYRQDPGLGLRQIYYSMNVEVTDKGDVPEGYKVSRKEKRNFPLILESPSPNQTSLYFCASSLKTGPGANVLTFGAGSRLTVL.

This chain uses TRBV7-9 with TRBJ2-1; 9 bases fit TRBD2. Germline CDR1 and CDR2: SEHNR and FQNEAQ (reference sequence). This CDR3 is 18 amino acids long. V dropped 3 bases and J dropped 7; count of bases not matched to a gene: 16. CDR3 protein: CASSLPPRLAGIRNEQFF. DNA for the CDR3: TGTGCCAGCAGCTTGCCCCCGCGGCTAGCGGGAATTAGGAATGAGCAGTTCTTC.

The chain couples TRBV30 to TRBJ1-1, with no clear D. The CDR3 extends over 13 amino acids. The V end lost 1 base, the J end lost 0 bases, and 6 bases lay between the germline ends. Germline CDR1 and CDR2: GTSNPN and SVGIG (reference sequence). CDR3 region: CAWSEALNTEAFF. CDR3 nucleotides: TGTGCCTGGAGTGAAGCATTGAACACTGAAGCTTTCTTT.